The entry below describes one T cell receptor beta chain. DNA at 200 ng, about 30,000 T cell genomes, went into sorted-subset replicate PCRs. Only in-frame clones appear in the TCRdb table, and some are missing; sequencing was by immunoSEQ multiplex PCR. The table shows roughly 2.1 million clones, with more than 85% occurring only once. The sample belongs to a study of shared clonotypes between healthy human individuals. V lost 1 base to trimming and J lost 2 bases, with 12 bases between them. CDR3 length: 15 amino acids. Germline V gene lookup returns CDR1 SGHAT and CDR2 FQNNGV. In the naive CD8 group, cells lacked CD45RO and were positively selected for CCR7, so terminally differentiated effector memory CD45RA+ cells were left out.

The gene calls are TRBV11-2 and TRBJ2-7, with D unclear. The sequenced sample was naive CD8+ T cells from PBMCs. The clonotype comes from a man between 18 and 29 years old in good health. Some clones in this sample may be carry-over from other donors' samples. In DNA form, the CDR3 reads TGTGCCAGCAGCTTAGGTGGCGGATCCCCCTACGAGCAGTACTTC. As protein: CASSLGGGSPYEQYF.